This entry concerns a single T cell receptor beta chain. This sample was included in a study of CD8+ T cells in alopecia areata. Sequencing templates came from extracted RNA that was reverse transcribed into cDNA. Clones were read by immunoSEQ multiplex PCR, and TCRdb kept only the in-frame ones, dropping some. The sample yields about 150,000 clones, around 62% seen once. This TCR came from a human donor in good health. The specimen sequenced was CD8+ T cells sorted from blood.

CDR3 coding DNA: TGTGCCAGTAGTCCAGGGGTGGATCAGCCCCAGCATTTT. Protein sequence: CASSPGVDQPQHF. V is TRBV19 and J is TRBJ1-5; the D gene is possibly TRBD1 (6 bases). The germline V and J ends were trimmed by 5 bases and 5 bases, with 10 bases remaining between them. CDR3 length: 13 residues. CDR1 LNHDA and CDR2 SQIVND come from the germline V gene (reference sequence).